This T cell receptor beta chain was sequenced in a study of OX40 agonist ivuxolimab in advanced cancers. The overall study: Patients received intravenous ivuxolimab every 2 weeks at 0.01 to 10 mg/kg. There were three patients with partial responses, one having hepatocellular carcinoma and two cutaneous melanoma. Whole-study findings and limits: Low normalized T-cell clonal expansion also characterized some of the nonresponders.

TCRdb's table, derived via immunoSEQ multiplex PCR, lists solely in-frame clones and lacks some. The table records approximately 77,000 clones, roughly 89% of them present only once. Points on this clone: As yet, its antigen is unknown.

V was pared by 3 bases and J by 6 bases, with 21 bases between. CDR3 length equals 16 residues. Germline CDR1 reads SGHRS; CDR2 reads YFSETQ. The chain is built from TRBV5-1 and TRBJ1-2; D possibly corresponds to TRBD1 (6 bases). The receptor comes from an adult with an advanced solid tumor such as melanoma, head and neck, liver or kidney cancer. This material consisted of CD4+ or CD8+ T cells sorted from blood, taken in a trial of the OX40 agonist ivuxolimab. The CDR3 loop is CASSWNPGSRGDGYTF. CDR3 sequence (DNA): TGCGCCAGCAGCTGGAACCCAGGATCCAGGGGAGATGGCTACACCTTC.